This TCR beta chain stems from a study of beta chain features in type 1 diabetes. Findings and limits, study-wide: Equally in patients and controls, PCR might preferentially amplify shorter templates. Relative to healthy donors, patients appeared to have naive, central memory and Treg TCRB repertoires that were more similar. In every one of the four CD4+ subsets, TCRB CDR3s were moderately but significantly shorter in Type 1 diabetes patients.

This clone has more than one count but fewer than ten. Its target is unknown. V was clipped by 2 bases and J by 5 bases, with 24 bases between them. The CDR3 extends over 18 amino acids. Germline V lookup: CDR1 SGHTA, CDR2 FQGNSA. The sequenced template was cDNA made from the entire isolated RNA. Clones were read by immunoSEQ multiplex PCR, and TCRdb kept only the in-frame ones, dropping some. The data hold 150,000 to 200,000 clones, with 7% to 10% observed a single time. This TCR came from a woman under 30 in good health. The sample was central memory CD4+ T cells from blood. The chain carries TRBV7-2 and TRBJ2-5, with D perhaps TRBD2 (7 bases). CDR3 nucleotides: TGTGCCAGCAGCTTACCCAGGGGAGCGGGGAGTAAAGGGGAGACCCAGTACTTC. Its translation: CASSLPRGAGSKGETQYF.